This passage covers 22 T cell receptor beta chains from one sample sequenced in a study of identical twins. Using its own MiXCR run on the 5' RACE reads, TCRdb lists one record per CDR3 protein. The sample yields around 1.7 million distinct CDR3 sequences, roughly a third seen once. The sample taken for sequencing was cord blood. The receptor set was obtained from a newborn girl in good health.

This clonotype has only a few counts. V gene TRBV6-2 or TRBV6-3 combines with J gene TRBJ2-3; 7 bases are a match to TRBD2. Germline V gene sequence: CDR1 MNHEY, CDR2 SVGEGT. CDR3 length equals 17 residues. The V segment lost 2 bases and the J segment 4 bases; nucleotides outside the gene matches: 12. The CDR3 region has the DNA TGTGCCAGCAGTTACCCCCAGCGGGGCCAAGTAGCAGATACGCAGTATTTT. Translated: CASSYPQRGQVADTQYF.

V gene TRBV7-2 combines with J gene TRBJ1-5; the match to TRBD1 covers 7 bases. Unmatched junction bases numbered 4, after V lost 1 base and J lost 4 bases. CDR1 is SGHTA, CDR2 FQGNSA, per germline. This CDR3 has 15 residues. CDR3 protein: CASSLGQGKNQPQHF. The CDR3 bases are TGTGCCAGCAGCTTAGGACAGGGCAAAAATCAGCCCCAGCATTTT.

This chain links TRBV28 with TRBJ2-7; perhaps D is TRBD1 or TRBD2 (6 bases each). The V gene's germline CDR1 is MDHEN and CDR2 SYDVKM. The CDR3 totals 16 residues. V lost 3 bases, J lost 6 bases, and 21 bases lay in between. The CDR3 coding sequence is TGTGCCAGCAGTTTGCTCGCTCCTGGACGGGGGCGCGAGCAGTACTTC. Protein sequence: CASSLLAPGRGREQYF.

This clonotype was counted a few times. This sequence joins TRBV20-1 and TRBJ2-1, with D perhaps TRBD1 (6 bases). Looked up from germline, CDR1 is DFQATT and CDR2 is SNEGSKA (reference sequence). V lost 3 bases and J 1 base, leaving 10 bases between the germline ends. This CDR3 spans 14 amino acids. Here the CDR3 reads CSASPQGSYNEQFF. In DNA, the CDR3 is TGCAGTGCTAGTCCCCAGGGGTCCTACAATGAGCAGTTCTTC.

In its sample, this clonotype was seen a few times. CDR3 coding DNA: TGTGCCAGCAGCTTCCGGACCTTCAACACAGATACGCAGTATTTT. This sequence encodes CASSFRTFNTDTQYF. The chain links TRBV9 to TRBJ2-3; D call uncertain. Germline CDR1 SGDLS, CDR2 YYNGEE. The V gene lost 4 bases and the J gene lost 2 bases, with 14 bases spanning the gap. The CDR3 totals 15 residues. Together with reference TRBV9 and TRBJ2-3, the CDR3 gives the full variable domain: DSGVTQTPKHLITATGQRVTLRCSPRSGDLSVYWYQQSLDQGLQFLIQYYNGEERAKGNILERFSAQQFPDLHSELNLSSLELGDSALYFCASSFRTFNTDTQYFGPGTRLTVL.

This chain links TRBV5-1 with TRBJ2-1; D is perhaps TRBD2 (10 bases). The germline CDR1 and CDR2 sequences are SGHRS and YFSETQ. The CDR3 is 18 amino acids. The V gene lost 1 base and the J gene lost 6 bases, with 23 bases spanning the gap. The CDR3 DNA follows: TGCGCCAGCAGCTTGACAGGGGGCGCATCTAGCGGGAGCAATGAGCAGTTCTTC. It translates to CASSLTGGASSGSNEQFF. Full variable domain (missing parts from reference TRBV5-1 and TRBJ2-1): KAGVTQTPRYLIKTRGQQVTLSCSPISGHRSVSWYQQTPGQGLQFLFEYFSETQRNKGNFPGRFSGRQFSNSRSEMNVSTLELGDSALYLCASSLTGGASSGSNEQFFGPGTRLTVL.

Here the CDR3 DNA reads TGTGCCAGCAGAGGTCCATCGAACACTGAAGCTTTCTTT. Translating it yields CASRGPSNTEAFF. The chain carries TRBV7-2 and TRBJ1-1; no reliable D call. With 6 bases removed from V and 1 base from J, the gap between germline ends came to 9 bases. This CDR3 region has 13 residues. Per germline, CDR1 SGHTA and CDR2 FQGNSA.

The chain has TRBV12-3 or TRBV12-4 and TRBJ1-1; TRBD1 aligns across 7 bases. J lost 10 bases, V lost 5 bases, and 4 bases had no gene match. The CDR3 covers 11 residues. This CDR3 is CASSMGQRAFF. DNA of the CDR3: TGTGCCAGCAGTATGGGACAGAGAGCTTTCTTT.

On this clonotype itself: One end of the junction varies from germline; a read error may be responsible. The chain links TRBV12-3 or TRBV12-4 to TRBJ2-1; perhaps TRBD2 as D (5 bases). TRBJ2-7 matches the DNA end more closely, so the J call is doubtful. This CDR3 has 15 residues. The CDR3 protein is CAGSFRRGGYNEQYF. The CDR3 nucleotides are TGTGCCGGCAGTTTTCGCCGGGGTGGGTACAATGAGCAGTACTTC.

The table lists this clonotype with a few counts. The chain joins TRBV5-1 to TRBJ2-1, with 12 bases matching TRBD2. CDR1 is SGHRS, CDR2 YFSETQ, per germline. With 0 bases clipped from V and 0 bases from J, the junction kept 10 bases outside the gene matches. The CDR3 sequence is 20 residues long. The CDR3, as DNA: TGCGCCAGCAGCTTGGTTCCTAGCGGGGGGGTTTGGAGCTCCTACAATGAGCAGTTCTTC. As protein: CASSLVPSGGVWSSYNEQFF.

This clonotype was observed a handful of times. The V call is TRBV12-3 or TRBV12-4, the J call TRBJ1-1; no definite D call. The CDR3 length is 13 residues. V was shortened by 8 bases and J by 1 base, with 11 bases between the two germline ends. Here the CDR3 reads CASSKSGNTEAFF. The CDR3 bases are TGTGCCAGCTCTAAGTCCGGGAACACTGAAGCTTTCTTT.

The chain links TRBV20-1 to TRBJ1-1; TRBD1 matches 11 bases. With V trimmed by 3 bases and J by 3 bases, 6 bases remained unmatched. The CDR3 sequence is 15 residues long. Per the germline V gene, CDR1 is DFQATT and CDR2 is SNEGSKA (reference sequence). CDR3 nucleotide sequence: TGCAGTGCTAGGCCAAGGACAGGGGGCGACACTGAAGCTTTCTTT. Encoded protein: CSARPRTGGDTEAFF.

This clonotype was detected only once. The chain recombines TRBV7-3 with TRBJ2-7; 7 nucleotides line up with TRBD2. V shed 2 bases, J shed 1 base, and the junction held 5 bases outside the gene matches. This CDR3 has 15 residues. Germline V gene data show CDR1 as SGHTA and CDR2 as FQGTGA. The CDR3 spells CASSLEAGRSYEQYF. The CDR3 region has the DNA TGTGCCAGCAGCTTAGAAGCGGGGCGATCCTACGAGCAGTACTTC.

The chain recombines TRBV6-6 with TRBJ2-3; possibly TRBD1 for D (6 bases). Germline CDR1 reads MNHNY; CDR2 reads SVGAGI (reference sequence). Trimming left V 6 bases short and J 2 bases short, with 18 bases between. The CDR3 extends over 16 amino acids. The CDR3 DNA is TGTGCCAGCAGCCAAACTACAGGGATTAACACAGATACGCAGTATTTT. Amino acid sequence: CASSQTTGINTDTQYF.

Ten or more counts support this clonotype. V gene TRBV27 combines with J gene TRBJ2-1, with 13 nucleotides matching TRBD2. The V gene end was trimmed by 5 bases and the J gene end by 9 bases; junction bases not matched to a gene: 7. Germline-derived CDR1 and CDR2 are MNHEY and SMNVEV (reference sequence). The CDR3 covers 15 residues. The CDR3 nucleotides read TGTGCCAGCAGTCTTGGACTAGCGGGGGTGAGTGAGCAGTTCTTC. Translation gives CASSLGLAGVSEQFF.

This clonotype was recorded many times. V gene TRBV14 combines with J gene TRBJ1-2; TRBD1 agrees at 9 bases. V shed 3 bases, J shed 7 bases, and the junction held 3 bases outside the gene matches. This CDR3 has 13 residues. CDR1 and CDR2 from the germline V gene are SGHDN and FVKESK. The CDR3 DNA sequence: TGTGCCAGCAGCCAGACAGGGGGAGGTGGCTACACCTTC. Translated: CASSQTGGGGYTF.

With respect to this clonotype: A much larger clone differs by one base, so this may be a read error. As DNA, the CDR3 is TGTGCCAGCAGTATAACTAGCGGCGTCTACGTGCAGTACTTC. Translating it yields CASSITSGVYVQYF. The chain links TRBV14 to TRBJ2-5, with 8 positions matching TRBD2. The germline gives CDR1 SGHDN, CDR2 FVKESK. V gave up 6 bases and J gave up 11 bases; unmatched junction bases: 14. The CDR3 has 14 amino acids.

The V gene is TRBV12-3 or TRBV12-4, the J gene TRBJ2-5; either TRBD1 or TRBD2 may supply D (6 bases each). V was pared by 11 bases and J by 4 bases, with 23 bases between. This CDR3 comprises 15 residues. The CDR3 nucleotides read TGTGCCTCCTCGGACCCCGGGGGCGGGCGAGAGACCCAGTACTTC. Translating gives CASSDPGGGRETQYF.

The V call is TRBV11-2, the J call TRBJ2-2, with 7 bases fitting TRBD1. The germline V gene encodes CDR1 SGHAT and CDR2 FQNNGV. Trimming took 1 base from V and 1 from J; bases not matched to a gene: 6. This CDR3 region has 17 residues. CDR3 sequence: CASSLGTTGWNTGELFF. The CDR3 nucleotides are TGTGCCAGCAGCTTAGGGACGACAGGGTGGAACACCGGGGAGCTGTTTTTT.

This clonotype has a handful of counts. V usage is TRBV29-1 and J usage is TRBJ2-7; tentatively, D is TRBD1 (7 bases). Trimming removed 6 bases at V and 7 bases at J, with 13 bases between. The CDR3 runs to 11 residues. CDR1 and CDR2 (germline): SQVTM, ANQGSEA. CDR3 in amino acids: CSVAGGREQYF. In nucleotides, the CDR3 is TGCAGCGTCGCAGGGGGGCGAGAGCAGTACTTC.

This clonotype has ten or more counts. The chain links TRBV12-3 or TRBV12-4 to TRBJ2-7; D possibly uses TRBD1 or TRBD2 (5 bases each). V was cut by 3 bases and J by 6 bases, with 12 bases left in between. The CDR3 runs 13 residues. CDR3 region: CASSLGTSVEQYF. DNA of the CDR3: TGTGCCAGCAGTTTGGGGACGTCCGTCGAGCAGTACTTC.

This clonotype was observed many times. The CDR3 DNA follows: TGTGCCAGCAGCTTAGTGTCTACGGGCATTCAGTACTTC. Protein sequence: CASSLVSTGIQYF. The J gene is TRBJ2-4, the V gene TRBV7-9; D unresolved. The CDR3 length is 13 residues. CDR1 is SEHNR, CDR2 FQNEAQ, per germline (reference sequence). V lost 1 base, J lost 9 bases, and 10 bases lay in between.